This TCR beta chain was recovered during a study of blood T cell repertoires in COVID-19. Overall study context: Acute-phase and convalescent COVID-19 samples originated in the United States, Italy and Spain. From T cells, B-cell-depleted T cells, or PBMCs came the material, which was cDNA or gDNA.

Per the original data handling: By means of reference gene primer amplification, nucleated cell counts were estimated. TCRdb's table, derived via immunoSEQ multiplex PCR, lists solely in-frame clones and lacks some. V and J calls and clone size are as listed in that table; D and trimming were resolved from the DNA. The sample records 200,000 to 300,000 clones, over 80% being singletons. Germline CDR1 and CDR2: LNHDA and SQIVND (reference sequence). Between the trimmed V and J ends, which lost 3 bases and 4 bases, there was a span of 10 bases. The CDR3 contains 14 residues. On this clone: The sample holds other DNA sequences that translate to the same CDR3.

The chain is built from TRBV19 and TRBJ1-5, with D maybe TRBD1 (6 bases). This TCR came from a woman aged 40 to 49 who had recovered from COVID-19. Material: peripheral blood. The CDR3 region is CASSIRDTNQPQHF. The CDR3 DNA reads as TGTGCCAGTAGTATTAGGGACACTAATCAGCCCCAGCATTTT.